The 2 T cell receptor beta chains below all came from one sample that was sequenced in a study of cytomegalovirus exposure and HLA in healthy donors. Researchers ran the PCR with 60 Vbeta and 13 Jbeta primers. Profiling relied on immunoSEQ multiplex PCR, and the TCRdb table lists in-frame clones only, not all of them. The sample records 90,000 to 130,000 clones, about 73% being singletons. The specimen was PBMCs. Every receptor here comes from a woman aged 25 to 39 in good health and CMV-seronegative.

The rearrangement joins TRBV6-1 to TRBJ1-5; 12 bases match TRBD1. Per germline, CDR1 MNHNS and CDR2 SASEGT. This CDR3 contains 14 residues. Trimming at V came to 10 bases and at J to 6 bases, leaving 7 bases not matched to a gene. CDR3 sequence: CATKRGQGAQPQHF. The CDR3 DNA sequence: TGTGCCACCAAAAGGGGACAGGGGGCTCAGCCCCAGCATTTT.

This clone was found once. The genes are TRBV2 and TRBJ2-3; 9 bases agree with TRBD1. V lost 4 bases and J lost 0; bases outside the gene matches: 8. The length of the CDR3 is 17 residues. CDR1 is SNHLY and CDR2 is FYNNEI in the germline V gene. The CDR3 region has the DNA TGTGCCAGCAGTGCGCCTCGGGACAGGGCTAGCACAGATACGCAGTATTTT. It codes for CASSAPRDRASTDTQYF.